Listed below are T cell receptor beta chains from one sample, sequenced in a study of T-cell reconstitution after alpha-beta-depleted transplantation in children. TCRdb fed the PCR reads into MiXCR, producing one record per CDR3 protein. The sample consists of about 400,000 distinct CDR3 sequences, roughly 20% of them appearing once. This specimen consisted of PBMCs from the stem cell graft donor, obtained from the stem cell graft. These receptor sequences come from a human donor who donated a stem cell graft to a child with acute myeloid leukemia. CDR3s include the opening cysteine and the closing phenylalanine or tryptophan. Each record gives: D gene, clone size, V gene, J gene, CDR3 DNA, CDR3 protein. The D gene is left open where the match is weak. Clone sizes are given selectively: once, few, many, or a class where the clone is expanded.

d_gene: TRBD1; abundance: few; v_gene: TRBV6-5; j_gene: TRBJ2-2; CDR3nt: TGTGCCAGCAGCAGGCAGGGACAGATCAACACCGGGGAGCTGTTTTTT; CDR3aa: CASSRQGQINTGELFF
d_gene: .; abundance: few; v_gene: TRBV12-3/TRBV12-4; j_gene: TRBJ2-5; CDR3nt: TGTGCCAGCATACAAACAGGGATTAAAGAGACCCAGTACTTC; CDR3aa: CASIQTGIKETQYF
d_gene: .; abundance: few; v_gene: TRBV5-5; j_gene: TRBJ2-3; CDR3nt: TGTGCCAGCAGCCTCGGTTCTCAGTACACAGATACGCAGTATTTT; CDR3aa: CASSLGSQYTDTQYF
d_gene: .; abundance: many; v_gene: TRBV5-1; j_gene: TRBJ2-1; CDR3nt: TGCGCCAGCAGCTTGGTTCTTGTCCATGAGCAGTTCTTC; CDR3aa: CASSLVLVHEQFF
d_gene: .; abundance: many; v_gene: TRBV12-3/TRBV12-4; j_gene: TRBJ2-3; CDR3nt: TGTGCCAGCACAGCAGCGAGCACAGATACGCAGTATTTT; CDR3aa: CASTAASTDTQYF
d_gene: .; abundance: few; v_gene: TRBV4-1; j_gene: TRBJ2-3; CDR3nt: TGCGCCAGCAGCCAAGAGAGAGCTATAGATGATACGCAGTATTTT; CDR3aa: CASSQERAIDDTQYF
d_gene: .; abundance: many; v_gene: TRBV29-1; j_gene: TRBJ2-3; CDR3nt: TGCAGCGTTGATCTCGCAGATACGCAGTATTTT; CDR3aa: CSVDLADTQYF
d_gene: .; abundance: few; v_gene: TRBV3-1; j_gene: TRBJ2-1; CDR3nt: TGTGCCAGCAGCCAAGGGCTCGGGGGCGAGCAGTTCTTC; CDR3aa: CASSQGLGGEQFF
d_gene: .; abundance: .; v_gene: TRBV5-1; j_gene: TRBJ2-5; CDR3nt: TGCGCCAGCAGCCACGGGACCGTCGAGGAGACCCAGTACTTC; CDR3aa: CASSHGTVEETQYF
d_gene: TRBD2; abundance: .; v_gene: TRBV7-6; j_gene: TRBJ2-2; CDR3nt: TGTGCCAGCAGCTCACTAGCGGGAGGCACGAACACCGGGGAGCTGTTTTTT; CDR3aa: CASSSLAGGTNTGELFF